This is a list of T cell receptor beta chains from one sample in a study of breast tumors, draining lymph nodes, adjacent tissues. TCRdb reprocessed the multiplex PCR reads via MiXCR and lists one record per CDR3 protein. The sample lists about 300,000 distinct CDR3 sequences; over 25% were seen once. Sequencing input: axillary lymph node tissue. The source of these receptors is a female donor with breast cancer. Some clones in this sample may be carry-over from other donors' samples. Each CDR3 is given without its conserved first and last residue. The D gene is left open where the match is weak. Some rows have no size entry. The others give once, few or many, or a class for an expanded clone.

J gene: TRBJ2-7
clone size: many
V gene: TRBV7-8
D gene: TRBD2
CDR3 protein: ASSLVVGRPYEQY

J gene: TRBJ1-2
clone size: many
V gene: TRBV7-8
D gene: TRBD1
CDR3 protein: ASSSWDRPPNYGYT

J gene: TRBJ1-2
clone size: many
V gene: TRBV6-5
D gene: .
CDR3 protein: ASSSGYGLAQQDGYT

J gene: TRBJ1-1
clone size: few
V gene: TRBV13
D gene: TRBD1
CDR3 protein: ASSSQRDSRRTEAF

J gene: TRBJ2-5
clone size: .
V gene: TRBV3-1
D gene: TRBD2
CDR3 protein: ASSGEGAGASETQY

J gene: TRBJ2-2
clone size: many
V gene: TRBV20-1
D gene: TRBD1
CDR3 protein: SARTTGQGADTGELF

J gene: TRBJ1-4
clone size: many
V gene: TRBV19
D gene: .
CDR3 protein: ASTATNEKLF

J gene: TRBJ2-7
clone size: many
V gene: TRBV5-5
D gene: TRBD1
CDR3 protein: ASSSRDSLSYEQY

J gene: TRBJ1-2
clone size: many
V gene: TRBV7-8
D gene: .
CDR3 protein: ASSPTGNYGYT

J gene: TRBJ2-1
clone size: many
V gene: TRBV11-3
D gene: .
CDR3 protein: ASSFYEENNEQF

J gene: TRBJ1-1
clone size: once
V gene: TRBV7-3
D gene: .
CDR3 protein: ASSLIVTTNTEAF

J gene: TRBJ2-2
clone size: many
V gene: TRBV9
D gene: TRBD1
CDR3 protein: ASSVAEQGTGELF